This T cell receptor beta chain was retrieved from a study of response to subunit inactivated influenza vaccine. Study-level points and caveats: Few new T cells, the authors suggested, are recruited by each seasonal influenza vaccination.

TCRdb re-derived calls from the RT-PCR reads in MiXCR, one entry per CDR3 protein. The data contain about 480,000 distinct CDR3 sequences, 13% of them singletons. The CDR3 contains 14 residues. Trimming cost V 3 bases and J 4 bases, with 12 bases left between them. This clonotype was seen a handful of times. No antigen is known for it. The clonotype originates from a middle-aged man who received an inactivated influenza vaccine. The V and J genes are TRBV12-3 or TRBV12-4 and TRBJ1-2, with a weak D call TRBD1 (6 bases). Sequencing was performed on PBMCs from blood, taken about 6 weeks after vaccination. CDR3 sequence: CASSLIPGAYGYTF. CDR3 coding DNA: TGTGCCAGCAGTTTGATTCCAGGGGCCTATGGCTACACCTTC.